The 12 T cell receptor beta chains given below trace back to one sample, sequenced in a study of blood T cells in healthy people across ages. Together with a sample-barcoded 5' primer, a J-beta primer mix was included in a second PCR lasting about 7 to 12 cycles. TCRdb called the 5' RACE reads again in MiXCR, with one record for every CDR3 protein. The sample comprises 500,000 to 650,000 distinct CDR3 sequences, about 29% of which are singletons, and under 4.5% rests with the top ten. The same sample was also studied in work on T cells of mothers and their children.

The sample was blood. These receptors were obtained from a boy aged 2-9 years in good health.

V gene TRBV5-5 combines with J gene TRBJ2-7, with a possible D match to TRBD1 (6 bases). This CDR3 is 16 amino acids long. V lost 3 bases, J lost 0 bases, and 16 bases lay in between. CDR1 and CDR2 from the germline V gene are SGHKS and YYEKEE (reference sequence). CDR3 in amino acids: CASSSGTGTSSYEQYF. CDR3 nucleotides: TGTGCCAGCAGCTCCGGTACCGGGACAAGCTCCTACGAGCAGTACTTC.

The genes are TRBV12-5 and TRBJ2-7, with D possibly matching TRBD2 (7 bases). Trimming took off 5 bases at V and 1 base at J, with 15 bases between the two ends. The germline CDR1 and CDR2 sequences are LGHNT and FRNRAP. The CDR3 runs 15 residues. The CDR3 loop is CASGRGDIPSYEQYF. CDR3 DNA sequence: TGTGCTAGTGGTCGGGGGGACATTCCTTCCTACGAGCAGTACTTC.

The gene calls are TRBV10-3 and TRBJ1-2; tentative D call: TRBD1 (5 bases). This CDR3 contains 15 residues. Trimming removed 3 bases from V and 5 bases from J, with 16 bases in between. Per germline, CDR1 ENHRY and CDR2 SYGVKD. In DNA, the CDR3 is TGTGCCATCAGTGACTCGGGAGGACACGGGTATGGCTACACCTTC. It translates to CAISDSGGHGYGYTF.

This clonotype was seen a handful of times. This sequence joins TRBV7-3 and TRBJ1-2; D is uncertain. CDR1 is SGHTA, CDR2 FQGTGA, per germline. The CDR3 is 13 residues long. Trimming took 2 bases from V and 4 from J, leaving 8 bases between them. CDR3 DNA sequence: TGTGCCAGCAGCTTATACGGGCCCTATGGCTACACCTTC. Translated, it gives CASSLYGPYGYTF.

The CDR3 sequence is CASSLRDRGQETQYF. In DNA, the CDR3 is TGTGCCAGCAGTTTACGGGACAGGGGGCAAGAGACCCAGTACTTC. The J gene is TRBJ2-5, the V gene TRBV28; 11 bases align to TRBD1. The CDR3 length is 15 residues. The V segment lost 2 bases and the J segment 2 bases; nucleotides outside the gene matches: 1. Germline V lookup: CDR1 MDHEN, CDR2 SYDVKM. The variable domain in full, with the rest retrieved from reference TRBV28 and TRBJ2-5, is DVKVTQSSRYLVKRTGEKVFLECVQDMDHENMFWYRQDPGLGLRLIYFSYDVKMKEKGDIPEGYSVSREKKERFSLILESASTNQTSMYLCASSLRDRGQETQYFGPGTRLLVL.

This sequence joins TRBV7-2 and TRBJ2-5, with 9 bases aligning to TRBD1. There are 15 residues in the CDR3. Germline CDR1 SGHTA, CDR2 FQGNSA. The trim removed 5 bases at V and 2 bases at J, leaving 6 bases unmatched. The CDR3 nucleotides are TGTGCCAGCAGCCGTCAGGGACAGGGACAAGAGACCCAGTACTTC. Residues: CASSRQGQGQETQYF.

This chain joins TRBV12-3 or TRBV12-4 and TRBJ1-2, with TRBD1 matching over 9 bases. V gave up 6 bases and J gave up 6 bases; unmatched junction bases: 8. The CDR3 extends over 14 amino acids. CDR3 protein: CASSEQGALHGYTF. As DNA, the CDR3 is TGTGCCAGCAGCGAACAGGGGGCACTGCATGGCTACACCTTC.

CDR3 sequence reads: CASSRPLAGRTGQFF. In DNA, the CDR3 is TGTGCCAGCAGCCGCCCGCTAGCGGGTCGTACGGGGCAGTTCTTC. This chain connects TRBV6-2 or TRBV6-3 to TRBJ2-1; 8 positions agree with TRBD2. Germline lookup yields CDR1 MNHEY and CDR2 SVGEGT. The CDR3 has 15 amino acids. The V segment lost 6 bases and the J segment 12 bases; nucleotides outside the gene matches: 16.

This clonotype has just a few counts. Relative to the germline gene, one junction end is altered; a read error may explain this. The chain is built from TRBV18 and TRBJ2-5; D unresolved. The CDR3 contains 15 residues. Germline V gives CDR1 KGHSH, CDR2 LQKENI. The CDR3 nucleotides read TGTACCAGCTCACCAAATTCGGGCCCCGGAGAGACCCAGTACTTC. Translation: CTSSPNSGPGETQYF.

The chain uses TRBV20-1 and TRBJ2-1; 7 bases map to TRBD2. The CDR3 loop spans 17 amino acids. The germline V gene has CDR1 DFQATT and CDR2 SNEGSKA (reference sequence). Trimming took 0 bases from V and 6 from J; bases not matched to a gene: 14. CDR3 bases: TGCAGTGCTAGAGACCCACGGACTAGAAGACTCGTCAATGAGCAGTTCTTC. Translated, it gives CSARDPRTRRLVNEQFF.

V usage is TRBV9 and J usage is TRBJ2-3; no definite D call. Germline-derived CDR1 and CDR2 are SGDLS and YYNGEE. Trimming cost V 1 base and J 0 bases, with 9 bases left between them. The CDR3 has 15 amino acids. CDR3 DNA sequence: TGTGCCAGCAGCGTAATAGGTACTAGCACAGATACGCAGTATTTT. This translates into CASSVIGTSTDTQYF.

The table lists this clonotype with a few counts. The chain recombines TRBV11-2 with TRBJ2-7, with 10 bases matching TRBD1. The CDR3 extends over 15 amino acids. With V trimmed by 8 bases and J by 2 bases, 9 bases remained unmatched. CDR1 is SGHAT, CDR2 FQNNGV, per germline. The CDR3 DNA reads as TGTGCCAGCGGGGAGGGACAGGGGACTGCCTACGAGCAGTACTTC. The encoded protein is CASGEGQGTAYEQYF.